This T cell receptor beta chain was identified in a study of cytomegalovirus exposure and HLA in healthy donors. V was clipped by 7 bases and J by 4 bases; unmatched bases: 9. Germline CDR1 is MNHNS and CDR2 is SASEGT. This CDR3 spans 14 amino acids. The assay was immunoSEQ multiplex PCR, and TCRdb's table has in-frame clones only and misses some. In the table there are 150,000 to 160,000 clones, about 82% of which are singletons. The sequence was obtained from a human donor in good health. What was sequenced was PBMCs. The rearrangement links TRBV6-1 to TRBJ1-2, with 7 bases aligning to TRBD1. DNA of the CDR3: TGTGCCAGCACAGCAGGGGGACTCTCCTATGGCTACACCTTC. Its protein is CASTAGGLSYGYTF.